The 7 T cell receptor beta chains below were found in one sample sequenced in a study of T cell clonality in common variable immunodeficiency. Repertoires were generated with immunoSEQ multiplex PCR, while TCRdb's copy carries only in-frame clones and drops some. The sample contains approximately 52,000 clones, none of them singletons. The sequenced material came from peripheral blood mononuclear cells. All receptors derive from a person between 18 and 75 years old in good health.

This clone was recorded a few times. Its ends do not fully match the called genes, so a read error is possible. The CDR3 extends 3 residues past the end of the read, so its final part is completed from the germline J gene. The chain uses TRBV5-1 and TRBJ2-7, with 11 bases lining up with TRBD2. The CDR3 runs to 15 residues. Germline CDR1 is SGHRS and CDR2 is YFSETQ. This CDR3 is CASSFTSGSSSEQYF. The CDR3 DNA, read in part, is TGCGCCAGCAGCTTCACTAGCGGGAGTTCCTCCGAG.

Only a few counts were recorded for this clone. The read comes to an end 3 residues before the CDR3 does, leaving the germline J gene to fill in the end. This chain uses TRBV29-1 with TRBJ1-2; 10 bases are shared with TRBD1. The CDR3 is 14 amino acids. Germline CDR1 SQVTM, CDR2 ANQGSEA. Trimming took 2 bases from V and 4 from J; bases not matched to a gene: 4. The DNA read from the CDR3 is TGCAGCGTTGAACCGACAGGGGGCCCCTATGGC. Protein sequence: CSVEPTGGPYG. In full, the CDR3 is CSVEPTGGPYGYTF.

This clone was counted at least ten times. The CDR3 end lies 3 residues beyond the end of the read and is filled in from the germline J gene. This chain links TRBV5-1 with TRBJ2-2, with TRBD2 as a possible D gene (5 bases). With 4 bases removed from V and 4 bases from J, the gap between germline ends came to 14 bases. CDR3 length: 15 residues. The germline gives CDR1 SGHRS, CDR2 YFSETQ. Partial CDR3 DNA: TGCGCCAGCAGCCCCTTAACAGAGGGCACCGGGGAG. It yields the protein CASSPLTEGTGE. The whole CDR3 protein reads CASSPLTEGTGELFF. The complete variable domain, with remaining parts taken from reference TRBV5-1 and TRBJ2-2, reads KAGVTQTPRYLIKTRGQQVTLSCSPISGHRSVSWYQQTPGQGLQFLFEYFSETQRNKGNFPGRFSGRQFSNSRSEMNVSTLELGDSALYLCASSPLTEGTGELFFGEGSRLTVL.

This clone has at least ten counts. The read terminates 3 residues ahead of where the CDR3 ends, so the germline J gene completes it. The genes are TRBV13 and TRBJ2-1, with TRBD2 as a possible D gene (6 bases). The V end lost 4 bases, the J end lost 5 bases, and 12 bases lay between the germline ends. CDR1 and CDR2 (germline): PRHDT, FYEKMQ (reference sequence). The CDR3 totals 14 residues. The CDR3 loop is CASSSFRGNNEQFF. The sequenced part of the CDR3 DNA is TGTGCCAGCAGCTCCTTCCGCGGGAACAATGAG.

This clone was counted ten times or more. From the germline J gene comes the end of the CDR3, since the read stops 3 residues before it. The chain employs TRBV5-4 and TRBJ2-3; 11 nucleotides line up with TRBD2. From germline, CDR1 is SGHNT and CDR2 YYREEE (reference sequence). V lost 6 bases, J lost 3 bases, and 6 bases stayed unmatched. The CDR3 length is 15 residues. This CDR3 is CASNVAGGPTDTQYF. The CDR3 bases that were read are TGTGCCAGCAACGTAGCGGGAGGGCCTACAGATACG. Combining the CDR3 with reference TRBV5-4 and TRBJ2-3 gives the whole variable domain ETGVTQSPTHLIKTRGQQVTLRCSSQSGHNTVSWYQQALGQGPQFIFQYYREEENGRGNFPPRFSGLQFPNYSSELNVNALELDDSALYLCASNVAGGPTDTQYFGPGTRLTVL.

This clone was seen many times. The sequenced part of the CDR3 DNA is TGCGCCAGCAGCCCTTTCCAGCAGGACACAGATACG. It translates to CASSPFQQDTDT. From start to end, the CDR3 is CASSPFQQDTDTQYF. The V and J genes are TRBV4-1 and TRBJ2-3; D gene ambiguous. The sequenced fragment ends 3 residues before the CDR3 boundary, so the rest is inferred from the germline J gene. In germline, CDR1 is MGHRA, CDR2 YSYEKL. The CDR3 spans 15 residues. The V end lost 4 bases, the J end lost 2 bases, and 13 bases lay between the germline ends.

This clone was recorded at least ten times. Sequence at one end of the junction differs from germline and may be a read error. The read gets to within 3 residues of the CDR3 end, and the germline J gene fills in the rest. The chain employs TRBV4-2 and TRBJ2-3, with D possibly being TRBD1 (6 bases). The CDR3 runs 16 residues. CDR1 is LGHNA, CDR2 YNFKEQ, per germline. CDR3 amino acids: CASSQEWRTVTNTQYF. CDR3 DNA (partial): TGTGCCAGCAGCCAAGAGTGGAGGACAGTCACAAATACG.